The 24 T cell receptor beta chains given below trace back to one sample, sequenced in a study of blood T cell repertoires in COVID-19. Sequencing was performed with immunoSEQ multiplex PCR; in TCRdb, only in-frame clones are kept and a portion is missing. The sample yields under 90,000 clones, over 70% seen once. The sequencing input was peripheral blood. All receptors derive from a man between 45 and 60 years old with active or convalescent COVID-19.

The rearrangement joins TRBV4-2 to TRBJ2-5; the D gene is possibly TRBD2 (5 bases). V was pared by 0 bases and J by 4 bases, with 12 bases between. The length of the CDR3 is 15 residues. Germline CDR1 reads LGHNA; CDR2 reads YNFKEQ. The CDR3: CASSQDLEGGETQYF. The CDR3 region has the DNA TGTGCCAGCAGCCAAGATCTAGAAGGAGGAGAGACCCAGTACTTC.

CDR3 bases: TGCGCCAGCAGCCCTTCAGCGGGGACAGATACGCAGTATTTT. It encodes CASSPSAGTDTQYF. This chain links TRBV4-1 with TRBJ2-3; TRBD2 aligns across 7 bases. Germline V gives CDR1 MGHRA, CDR2 YSYEKL. J was trimmed by 3 bases and V by 4 bases; bases with no gene match: 4. The CDR3 is made up of 14 amino acids.

This chain joins TRBV27 and TRBJ2-2; D is ambiguous. The CDR3 contains 17 residues. Germline V lookup: CDR1 MNHEY, CDR2 SMNVEV (reference sequence). V lost 1 base and J lost 1, with 13 bases in between. The CDR3 sequence is CASSLWWALGNTGELFF. CDR3 DNA sequence: TGTGCCAGCAGTTTATGGTGGGCCTTGGGGAACACCGGGGAGCTGTTTTTT.

This sequence joins TRBV5-4 and TRBJ2-1, with 7 bases identical to TRBD2. CDR1 and CDR2 (germline): SGHNT, YYREEE (reference sequence). Germline trimming cut 2 bases from V and 3 bases from J; bases unmatched to any gene: 8. The CDR3 covers 16 residues. CDR3 in amino acids: CASSLGSSGNYNEQFF. CDR3 DNA sequence: TGTGCCAGCAGCTTAGGCTCTAGCGGAAACTACAATGAGCAGTTCTTC.

This clone was seen just once. The chain couples TRBV6-5 to TRBJ2-3; TRBD1 might be the D (6 bases). Trimming removed 6 bases from V and 7 bases from J, with 20 bases in between. This CDR3 contains 15 residues. The germline V gene encodes CDR1 MNHEY and CDR2 SVGAGI. The CDR3 sequence: CASSLTGHLLNTQYF. The CDR3 DNA sequence: TGTGCCAGCAGCCTAACAGGGCACCTCCTAAATACGCAGTATTTT.

A single count supports this clone. The chain recombines TRBV19 with TRBJ1-2; no clear D gene. This CDR3 is built from 14 residues. Germline CDR1 is LNHDA and CDR2 is SQIVND (reference sequence). V lost 5 bases to trimming and J lost 4 bases, with 14 bases between them. The CDR3 reads CASSPLGEGYGYTF. The DNA of the CDR3 is TGTGCCAGTAGTCCCCTGGGTGAGGGCTATGGCTACACCTTC.

The chain recombines TRBV5-6 with TRBJ1-4; TRBD1 agrees at 8 bases. Germline CDR1 SGHDT, CDR2 YYEEEE. Trimming removed 3 bases from V and 7 bases from J; junction bases left unmatched: 5. The CDR3 runs to 14 residues. The DNA of the CDR3 is TGTGCCAGCAGCTCCGACAGGGGAGGTGAAAAACTGTTTTTT. As protein: CASSSDRGGEKLFF.

The V gene is TRBV5-6, the J gene TRBJ1-4; D gene uncertain. The CDR3 is 17 amino acids. Germline loops: CDR1 SGHDT, CDR2 YYEEEE. V was trimmed by 0 bases and J by 0 bases, leaving 12 bases between them. In nucleotides, the CDR3 is TGTGCCAGCAGCTTGGCCAAGTCGGTTTCAACTAATGAAAAACTGTTTTTT. It yields the protein CASSLAKSVSTNEKLFF.

The V and J genes are TRBV13 and TRBJ2-1, with TRBD2 matching over 9 bases. The CDR3 length is 18 residues. Trimming cost V 5 bases and J 4 bases; bases outside gene matches: 15. Germline lookup yields CDR1 PRHDT and CDR2 FYEKMQ (reference sequence). Written as DNA, the CDR3 is TGTGCCAGCAGCCCCCCCCGGGGGGTGCGGGGGGGTTACAATGAGCAGTTCTTC. It translates to CASSPPRGVRGGYNEQFF.

The chain joins TRBV24-1 to TRBJ2-5, with TRBD1 matching over 9 bases. The junction had 18 bases not matched to a gene; V was cut back by 9 bases and J by 5 bases. CDR3 length: 17 amino acids. Looked up from germline, CDR1 is KGHDR and CDR2 is SFDVKD. The CDR3 protein is CATLAPRDRDCWETQYF. The CDR3 nucleotides are TGTGCCACCCTAGCCCCCCGGGACAGGGATTGTTGGGAGACCCAGTACTTC.

This rearrangement joins TRBV7-6 to TRBJ2-7, with 10 bases aligning to TRBD1. This CDR3 is built from 15 residues. J lost 1 base, V lost 4 bases, and 4 bases had no gene match. Germline V gives CDR1 SGHVS, CDR2 FNYEAQ. CDR3 nucleotides: TGTGCCAGCAGCTCCGGGACAGGGGTTTCCTACGAGCAGTACTTC. The encoded protein is CASSSGTGVSYEQYF.

The rearrangement joins TRBV5-1 to TRBJ2-7, with 7 bases matching TRBD2. The CDR3 sequence is 16 residues long. J lost 3 bases, V lost 0 bases, and 9 bases had no gene match. CDR1 and CDR2 (germline): SGHRS, YFSETQ. The CDR3 loop is CASSLEEATGGYEQYF. CDR3 bases: TGCGCCAGCAGCTTGGAAGAGGCCACGGGGGGCTACGAGCAGTACTTC.

The gene calls are TRBV7-9 and TRBJ1-4; the D is unclear. The CDR3 runs 15 residues. V was cut by 1 base and J by 4 bases, with 10 bases left in between. Germline CDR1 reads SEHNR; CDR2 reads FQNEAQ (reference sequence). The DNA for the CDR3 is TGTGCCAGCAGCTTAGAGGCGGGAGGTAATGAAAAACTGTTTTTT. Translating gives CASSLEAGGNEKLFF.

This chain links TRBV4-2 with TRBJ1-2; TRBD1 aligns across 7 bases. This CDR3 contains 11 residues. V lost 4 bases and J lost 9; bases outside the gene matches: 2. CDR1 and CDR2 from the germline V gene are LGHNA and YNFKEQ. CDR3 sequence: CASSPGGSYTF. The CDR3 nucleotides read TGTGCCAGCAGCCCAGGGGGTAGCTACACCTTC.

The chain uses TRBV29-1 and TRBJ1-2, with a possible D match to TRBD1 (6 bases). The V and J ends lost 0 bases and 4 bases respectively, with 18 bases between them. This CDR3 has 16 amino acids. Germline V CDR1 and CDR2: SQVTM, ANQGSEA. The chain's CDR3 is CSVEEGTGRIGYGYTF. The CDR3, as DNA: TGCAGCGTTGAAGAGGGAACAGGGCGGATCGGCTATGGCTACACCTTC.

The rearrangement joins TRBV7-8 to TRBJ2-5, with 8 bases that match TRBD1. CDR1 and CDR2 from the germline V gene are SGHVS and FQNEAQ. V lost 5 bases and J lost 3; bases outside the gene matches: 8. The CDR3 consists of 15 residues. The CDR3 coding sequence is TGTGCCAGCAGCCCGCCAGGGGGCGTGGAAGAGACCCAGTACTTC. This gives the protein CASSPPGGVEETQYF.

The sample holds one count of this clone. CDR3 sequence: CASSSSLGAPETFF. DNA for the CDR3: TGTGCCAGCAGTTCGTCCCTTGGGGCCCCGGAAACTTTCTTT. The gene calls are TRBV6-5 and TRBJ1-1; possibly TRBD1 for D (5 bases). V was pared by 4 bases and J by 12 bases, with 21 bases between. The CDR3 length is 14 residues. Germline CDR1 MNHEY, CDR2 SVGAGI.

The genes are TRBV4-1 and TRBJ1-4; D remains ambiguous. Germline V gene lookup returns CDR1 MGHRA and CDR2 YSYEKL. Trimming left V 0 bases short and J 8 bases short, with 16 bases between. The CDR3 spans 16 residues. The CDR3 DNA reads TGCGCCAGCAGCCAAGAGCGGGCCACAGTATGGGAAAAACTGTTTTTT. Encoded protein: CASSQERATVWEKLFF.

The J gene is TRBJ1-6, the V gene TRBV7-8; unclear D gene. The CDR3 spans 13 residues. CDR1 and CDR2 (germline): SGHVS, FQNEAQ. V was shortened by 5 bases and J by 10 bases, with 12 bases between the two germline ends. The CDR3 bases are TGTGCCAGCAGCCCCGATAGCTCCTCACCCCTCCACTTT. It is translated as CASSPDSSSPLHF.

The V call is TRBV15, the J call TRBJ1-5, with D perhaps TRBD1 (5 bases). Germline V gene data show CDR1 as LNHNV and CDR2 as YYDKDF (reference sequence). V gave up 0 bases and J gave up 1 base, with 10 bases separating them. The CDR3 totals 16 residues. CDR3 loop: CATSRDRGRSNQPQHF. The CDR3 DNA reads TGTGCCACCAGCAGAGATAGGGGTAGGAGCAATCAGCCCCAGCATTTT.

The V gene is TRBV3-1 (or the pseudogene TRBV3-2), the J gene TRBJ2-7; no clear D. Germline V lookup: CDR1 LGHDT, CDR2 YNNKEL (reference sequence). V lost 0 bases, J lost 2 bases, and 5 bases lay in between. CDR3 length: 13 amino acids. CDR3 in amino acids: CASSQDVTYEQYF. Here the CDR3 DNA reads TGTGCCAGCAGCCAAGATGTAACCTACGAGCAGTACTTC.

This clone turned up a few times. The chain combines TRBV27 with TRBJ2-5; possibly TRBD2 for D (5 bases). This CDR3 is built from 14 residues. CDR1 is MNHEY and CDR2 is SMNVEV in the germline V gene (reference sequence). Between the trimmed V and J ends, which lost 6 bases and 4 bases, there was a span of 15 bases. CDR3 sequence: CASSPGRGSETQYF. The CDR3 region has the DNA TGTGCCAGCAGCCCTGGTCGGGGATCAGAGACCCAGTACTTC.

This clone appeared once. The chain links TRBV9 to TRBJ2-3; maybe TRBD2 (6 bases). The CDR3 loop spans 15 amino acids. The germline V and J ends were trimmed by 4 bases and 0 bases, with 12 bases remaining between them. Germline lookup yields CDR1 SGDLS and CDR2 YYNGEE. CDR3 region: CASSRTSQSTDTQYF. The CDR3 nucleotides read TGTGCCAGCAGCCGTACTAGCCAAAGCACAGATACGCAGTATTTT.

J is TRBJ1-4 and V is TRBV5-1, with 11 positions matching TRBD1. Germline lookup yields CDR1 SGHRS and CDR2 YFSETQ. V lost 5 bases to trimming and J lost 8 bases; unmatched junction nucleotides: 8. The CDR3 contains 15 residues. For the CDR3, the DNA is TGCGCCAGCAGGGTCGCGGGACAGGGGGGAGAAAAACTGTTTTTT. Its translation: CASRVAGQGGEKLFF.